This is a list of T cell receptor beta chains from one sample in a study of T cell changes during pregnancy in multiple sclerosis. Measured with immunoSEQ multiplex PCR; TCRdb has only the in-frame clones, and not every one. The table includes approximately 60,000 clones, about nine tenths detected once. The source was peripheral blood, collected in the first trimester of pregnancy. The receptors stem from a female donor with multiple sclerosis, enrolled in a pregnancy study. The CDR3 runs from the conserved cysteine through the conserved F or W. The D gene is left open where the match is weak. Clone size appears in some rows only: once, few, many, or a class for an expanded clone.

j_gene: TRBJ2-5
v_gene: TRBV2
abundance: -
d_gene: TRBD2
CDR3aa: CASNIEGEREEETQYF
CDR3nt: TGTGCCAGTAATATAGAAGGAGAGCGGGAGGAGGAGACCCAGTACTTC

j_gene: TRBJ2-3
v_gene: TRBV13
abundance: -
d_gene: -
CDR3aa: CASSGRGSGDTQYF
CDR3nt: TGTGCCAGCAGCGGCCGAGGAAGCGGAGATACGCAGTATTTT

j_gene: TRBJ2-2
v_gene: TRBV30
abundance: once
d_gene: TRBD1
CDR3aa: CAWKNRGWGELFF
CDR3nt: TGTGCCTGGAAGAACAGGGGATGGGGGGAGCTGTTTTTT

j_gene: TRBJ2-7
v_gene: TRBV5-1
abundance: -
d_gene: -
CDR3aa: CASRSGRWSSYEQYF
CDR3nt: TGCGCCAGCAGGAGCGGACGGTGGAGCTCCTACGAGCAGTACTTC

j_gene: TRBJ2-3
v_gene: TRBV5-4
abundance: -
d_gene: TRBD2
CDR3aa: CASSLTVAGGADTQYF
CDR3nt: TGTGCCAGCAGCTTGACGGTAGCGGGAGGGGCCGATACGCAGTATTTT

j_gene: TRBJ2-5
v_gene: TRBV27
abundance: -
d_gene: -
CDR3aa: CASRRLAGRMYQETQYF
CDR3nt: TGTGCCAGCAGAAGACTTGCGGGACGCATGTACCAAGAGACCCAGTACTTC

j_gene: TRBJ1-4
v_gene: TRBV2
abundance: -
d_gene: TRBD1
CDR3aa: CASSEFWDRENENEKLFF
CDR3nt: TGTGCCAGCAGTGAGTTTTGGGACAGGGAAAATGAAAATGAAAAACTGTTTTTT

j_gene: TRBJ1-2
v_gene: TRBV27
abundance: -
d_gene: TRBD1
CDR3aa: CASSSRQGINYGYTF
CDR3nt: TGTGCCAGCAGTTCTCGACAGGGTATCAACTATGGCTACACCTTC

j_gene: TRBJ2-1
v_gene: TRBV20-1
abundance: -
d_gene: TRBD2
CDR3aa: CSSGGYNEQFF
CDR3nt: TGCAGTTCGGGGGGCTACAATGAGCAGTTCTTC

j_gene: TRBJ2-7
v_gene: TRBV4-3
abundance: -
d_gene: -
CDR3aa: CASSQDLGPGAYEQYF
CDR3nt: TGCGCCAGCAGCCAAGATCTCGGTCCGGGGGCCTACGAGCAGTACTTC

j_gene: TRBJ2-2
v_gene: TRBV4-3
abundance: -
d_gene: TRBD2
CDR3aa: CASSLGLAENTGELFF
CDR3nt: TGCGCCAGCAGCCTAGGACTAGCGGAGAACACCGGGGAGCTGTTTTTT

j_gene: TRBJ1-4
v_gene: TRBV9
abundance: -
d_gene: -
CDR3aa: CASSVDQGIREKLFF
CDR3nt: TGTGCCAGCAGCGTAGACCAGGGTATCAGGGAAAAACTGTTTTTT

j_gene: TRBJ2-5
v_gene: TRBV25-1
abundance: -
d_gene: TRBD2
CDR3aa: CASSVAGASGETQYF
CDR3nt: TGTGCCAGCAGTGTAGCGGGAGCGTCGGGGGAGACCCAGTACTTC

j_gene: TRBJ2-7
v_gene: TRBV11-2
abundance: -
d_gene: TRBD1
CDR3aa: CASSLHRGKNSYEQYF
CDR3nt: TGTGCCAGCAGCTTGCACAGGGGTAAAAACTCCTACGAGCAGTACTTC

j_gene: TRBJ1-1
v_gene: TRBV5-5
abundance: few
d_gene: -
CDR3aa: CASSPGGSTEAFF
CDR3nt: TGTGCCAGCTCACCGGGGGGGAGCACTGAAGCTTTCTTT

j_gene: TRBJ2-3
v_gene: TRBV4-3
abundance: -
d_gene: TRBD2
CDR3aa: CASSQERRRLAGVGTDTQYF
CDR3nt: TGCGCCAGCAGCCAAGAACGGAGAAGGCTAGCGGGAGTGGGCACAGATACGCAGTATTTT

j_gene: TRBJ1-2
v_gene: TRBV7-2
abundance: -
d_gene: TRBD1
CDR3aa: CASSLRQGSLYGYTF
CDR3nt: TGTGCCAGCAGCTTAAGACAGGGCTCCCTTTATGGCTACACCTTC

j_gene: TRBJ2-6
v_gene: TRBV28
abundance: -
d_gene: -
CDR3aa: CASSTGTGANVLTF
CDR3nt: TGTGCCAGCAGTACAGGGACCGGGGCCAACGTCCTGACTTTC

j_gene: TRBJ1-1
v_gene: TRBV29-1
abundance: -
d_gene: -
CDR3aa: CSATAGLRTEAFF
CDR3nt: TGCAGCGCGACGGCGGGTCTAAGAACTGAAGCTTTCTTT

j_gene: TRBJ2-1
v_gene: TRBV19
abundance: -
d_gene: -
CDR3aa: CASSTQQGRNEQFF
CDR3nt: TGTGCCAGTAGTACGCAACAGGGGAGGAATGAGCAGTTCTTC

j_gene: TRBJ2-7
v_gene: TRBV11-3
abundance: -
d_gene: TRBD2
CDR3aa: CASSLGDPLLAGGYEQYF
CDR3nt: TGTGCCAGCAGCTTAGGTGACCCCCTACTAGCGGGAGGCTACGAGCAGTACTTC

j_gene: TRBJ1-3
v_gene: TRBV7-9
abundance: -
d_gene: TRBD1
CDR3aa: CASSPDRAKGNTIYF
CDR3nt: TGTGCCAGCAGCCCCGACAGGGCAAAGGGAAACACCATATATTTT

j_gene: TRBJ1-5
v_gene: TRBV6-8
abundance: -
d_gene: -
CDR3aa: CASSWADNQPQHF
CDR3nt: TGTGCCAGCAGTTGGGCAGACAATCAGCCCCAGCATTTT

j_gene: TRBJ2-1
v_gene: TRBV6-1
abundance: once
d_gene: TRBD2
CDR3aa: CASSGGTSGIMGQFF
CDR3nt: TGTGCCAGCAGTGGCGGGACTAGCGGTATAATGGGGCAGTTCTTC

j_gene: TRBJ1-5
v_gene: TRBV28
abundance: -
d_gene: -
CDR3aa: CASERQINQPQHF
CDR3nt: TGTGCCAGCGAGCGGCAGATCAACCAGCCCCAGCATTTT

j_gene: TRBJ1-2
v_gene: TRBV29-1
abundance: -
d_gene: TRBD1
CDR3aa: CSVAGTEGGGYTF
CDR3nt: TGCAGCGTCGCTGGGACAGAGGGTGGTGGCTACACCTTC

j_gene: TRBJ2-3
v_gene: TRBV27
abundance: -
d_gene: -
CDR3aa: CASSFSSTDTQYF
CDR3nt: TGTGCCAGCAGCTTCTCTAGCACAGATACGCAGTATTTT

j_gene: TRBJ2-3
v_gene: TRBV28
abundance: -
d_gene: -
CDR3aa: CASSLLSGRDTQYF
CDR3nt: TGTGCCAGCAGTTTATTGTCCGGTCGGGATACGCAGTATTTT

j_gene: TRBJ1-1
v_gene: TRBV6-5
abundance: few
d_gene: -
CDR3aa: CASRRTEKNTEAFF
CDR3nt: TGTGCCAGCAGACGGACAGAGAAAAACACTGAAGCTTTCTTT

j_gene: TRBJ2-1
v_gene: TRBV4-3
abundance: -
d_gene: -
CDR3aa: CASSQDRGLTQVF
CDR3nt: TGCGCCAGCAGCCAAGATCGAGGGTTAACTCAGGTCTTC

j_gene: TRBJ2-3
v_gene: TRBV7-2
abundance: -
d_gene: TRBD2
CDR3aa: CASSLSSGNTADTQYF
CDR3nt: TGTGCCAGCAGCTTAAGTAGCGGGAATACGGCAGATACGCAGTATTTT

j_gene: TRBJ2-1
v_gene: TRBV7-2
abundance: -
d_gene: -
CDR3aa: CASSLAGASYNEQFF
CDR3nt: TGTGCCAGCAGCTTAGCGGGAGCGTCTTACAATGAGCAGTTCTTC

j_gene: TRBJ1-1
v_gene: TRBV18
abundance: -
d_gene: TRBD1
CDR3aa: CASSPLPTGDTEAFF
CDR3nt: TGTGCCAGCTCACCACTCCCGACAGGGGACACTGAAGCTTTCTTT

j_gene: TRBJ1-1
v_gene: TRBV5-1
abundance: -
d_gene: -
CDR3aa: CASSLLIPSTEAFF
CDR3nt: TGCGCCAGCAGCTTGCTTATCCCCTCGACTGAAGCTTTCTTT

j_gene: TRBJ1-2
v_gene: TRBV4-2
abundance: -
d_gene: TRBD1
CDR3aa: CASSRDGQGVRGYTF
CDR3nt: TGTGCCAGCAGCCGGGATGGACAGGGGGTAAGGGGCTACACCTTC

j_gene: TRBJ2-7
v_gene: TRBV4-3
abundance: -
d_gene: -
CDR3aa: CASSQDPATYEQYF
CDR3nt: TGCGCCAGCAGCCAAGATCCAGCGACCTACGAGCAGTACTTC

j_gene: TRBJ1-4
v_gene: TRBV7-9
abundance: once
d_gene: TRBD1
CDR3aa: CASSPSRDRDEKLFF
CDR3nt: TGTGCCAGCAGCCCATCCCGGGACAGGGACGAAAAACTGTTTTTT

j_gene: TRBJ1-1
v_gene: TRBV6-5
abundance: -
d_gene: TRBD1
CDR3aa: CASRSDRVRSTEAFF
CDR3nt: TGTGCCAGCAGGTCCGACAGGGTTCGGTCCACTGAAGCTTTCTTT

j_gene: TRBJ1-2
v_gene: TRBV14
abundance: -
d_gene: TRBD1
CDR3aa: CASSNRQGNYGYTF
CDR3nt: TGTGCCAGCAGCAACAGACAGGGCAACTATGGCTACACCTTC

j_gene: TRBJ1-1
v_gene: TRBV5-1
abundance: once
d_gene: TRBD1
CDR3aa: CASSLGTGLRNTEAFF
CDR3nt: TGCGCCAGCAGCTTAGGGACAGGTCTGAGGAACACTGAAGCTTTCTTT